This T cell receptor beta chain was profiled in a study of OX40 agonist ivuxolimab in advanced cancers. Overall study: In this trial design, patients received ivuxolimab intravenously at 0.01 to 10 mg/kg every 2 weeks. Dose-escalation patients had hepatocellular carcinoma, melanoma, renal cell or head and neck cancer.

Clones were sequenced by immunoSEQ multiplex PCR, and TCRdb holds only the in-frame ones, with some missing. This sample has about 58,000 clones, with 86% found just once. Trimming at V came to 7 bases and at J to 5 bases, leaving 7 bases not matched to a gene. Germline-derived CDR1 and CDR2 are SEHNR and FQNEAQ (reference sequence). There are 14 residues in the CDR3. This sequence joins TRBV7-9 and TRBJ1-2, with 10 bases matching TRBD1. The TCR originated in an adult with an advanced solid tumor such as melanoma, head and neck, liver or kidney cancer. This material consisted of CD4+ or CD8+ T cells sorted from blood, taken in a trial of the OX40 agonist ivuxolimab. CDR3 residues: CASTNGQGGYGYTF. The CDR3 DNA reads as TGTGCCAGCACCAATGGACAGGGGGGTTATGGCTACACCTTC.